This record looks at one T cell receptor (beta chain) sequence and its context. What it binds is unknown. Data came from immunoSEQ multiplex PCR; TCRdb stores just in-frame clones and leaves some out. The repertoire has under 100,000 clones, 92% of them found once; the top ten carry roughly 7%. The entry originates in a study of T cell responses to AZD1222 COVID-19 vaccine. Points from the study as a whole: The study reported that nearly half of spike-specific TCRs target unmutated variant regions. A mostly white British donor set with more females was recruited, and clonal diversity was possibly underestimated.

V lost 3 bases to trimming and J lost 0 bases, with 10 bases between them. The germline CDR1 and CDR2 sequences are SGHTA and FQGNSA. There are 15 residues in the CDR3. This sequence originates from an adult in good health. Sequencing was performed on peripheral blood, taken on day 0 of MenACWY control vaccination. J is TRBJ2-3 and V is TRBV7-2; tentatively, D is TRBD1 (5 bases). The CDR3 sequence is CASSFQGMSTDTQYF. CDR3 coding DNA: TGTGCCAGCAGCTTTCAGGGAATGAGCACAGATACGCAGTATTTT.